The present T cell receptor beta chain was sequenced within a study of T cell repertoires in cytomegalovirus infection. About the study: In the study, CMV epitopes included recently identified HLA-C-restricted and well-studied HLA-B-restricted ones. Public TCR beta signatures indicated both CMV infection and matching HLA type. Study results and caveats: Ex vivo responses were dominated by HLA-C-restricted CMV-specific TCR beta clonotypes. Summed frequency of shared TCR beta families picked out CMV carriers who also had the relevant HLA.

Each CDR3 protein gets one entry after TCRdb re-called the reads with MiXCR. The sample contains 680,000 or so distinct CDR3 sequences, around a third of which appear only once. Germline values: CDR1 DFQATT, CDR2 SNEGSKA (reference sequence). Trimming shortened V by 4 bases and J by 1 base, and 14 bases separated the two germline ends. The CDR3 contains 16 residues. As to this clonotype: The antigen remains unidentified.

The chain combines TRBV20-1 with TRBJ1-6; no definite D call. The receptor's source is a human donor in good health (CMV status not recorded). Some clones in this sample may be carry-over from other donors' samples. Sequencing used cultured PBMCs, obtained from culture after CMV antigen stimulation. The CDR3 region is CSANRVTGSYNSPLHF. Here the CDR3 DNA reads TGCAGTGCTAATCGAGTAACGGGGTCCTATAATTCACCCCTCCACTTT.